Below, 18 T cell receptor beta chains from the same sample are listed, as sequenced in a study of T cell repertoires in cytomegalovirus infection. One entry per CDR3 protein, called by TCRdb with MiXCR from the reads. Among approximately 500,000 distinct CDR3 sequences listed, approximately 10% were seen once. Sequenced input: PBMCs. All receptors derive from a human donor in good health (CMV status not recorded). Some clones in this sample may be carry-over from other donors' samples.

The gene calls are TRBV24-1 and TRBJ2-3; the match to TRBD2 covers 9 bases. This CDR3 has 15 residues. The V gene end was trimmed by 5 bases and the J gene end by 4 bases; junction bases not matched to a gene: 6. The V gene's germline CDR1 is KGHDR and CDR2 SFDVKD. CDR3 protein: CATSGLAGVADTQYF. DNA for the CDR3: TGTGCCACCAGTGGATTAGCGGGAGTAGCAGATACGCAGTATTTT.

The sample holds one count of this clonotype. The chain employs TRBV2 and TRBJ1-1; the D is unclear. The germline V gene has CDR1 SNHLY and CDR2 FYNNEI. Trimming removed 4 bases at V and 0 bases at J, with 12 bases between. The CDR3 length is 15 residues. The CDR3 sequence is CASSGIGRVNTEAFF. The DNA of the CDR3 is TGTGCCAGCAGTGGGATAGGGAGGGTGAACACTGAAGCTTTCTTT.

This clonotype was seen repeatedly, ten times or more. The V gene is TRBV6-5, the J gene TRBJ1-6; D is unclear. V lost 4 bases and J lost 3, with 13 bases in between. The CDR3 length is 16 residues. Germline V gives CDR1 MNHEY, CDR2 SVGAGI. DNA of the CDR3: TGTGCCAGCAGTTTGGCCAATGAATACTATAATTCACCCCTCCACTTT. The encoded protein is CASSLANEYYNSPLHF.

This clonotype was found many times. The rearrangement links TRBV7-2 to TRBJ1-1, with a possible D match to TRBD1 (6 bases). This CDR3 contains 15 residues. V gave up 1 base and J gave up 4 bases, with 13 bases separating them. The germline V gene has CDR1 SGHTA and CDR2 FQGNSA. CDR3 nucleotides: TGTGCCAGCAGCTTAGATCTGGGGGCTGTCACTGAAGCTTTCTTT. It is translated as CASSLDLGAVTEAFF.

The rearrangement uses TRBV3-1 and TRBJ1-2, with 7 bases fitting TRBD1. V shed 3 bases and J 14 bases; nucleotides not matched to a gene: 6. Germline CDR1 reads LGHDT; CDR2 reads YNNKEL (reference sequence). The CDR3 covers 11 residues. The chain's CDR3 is CASSHIGTATF. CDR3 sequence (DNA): TGTGCCAGCAGCCATATAGGGACAGCGACCTTC.

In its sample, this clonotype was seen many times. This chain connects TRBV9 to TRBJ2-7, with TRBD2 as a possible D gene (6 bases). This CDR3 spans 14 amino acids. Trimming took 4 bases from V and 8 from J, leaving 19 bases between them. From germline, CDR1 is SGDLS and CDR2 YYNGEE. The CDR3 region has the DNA TGTGCCAGCAGCCCAGACTGGGGGGTAGGGAAGCAGTACTTC. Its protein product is CASSPDWGVGKQYF.

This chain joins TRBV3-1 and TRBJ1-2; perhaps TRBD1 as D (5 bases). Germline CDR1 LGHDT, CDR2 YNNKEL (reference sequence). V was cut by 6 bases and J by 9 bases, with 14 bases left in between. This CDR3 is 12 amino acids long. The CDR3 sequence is CASSQGENCYTF. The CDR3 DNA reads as TGTGCCAGCAGTCAGGGTGAGAATTGCTACACCTTC.

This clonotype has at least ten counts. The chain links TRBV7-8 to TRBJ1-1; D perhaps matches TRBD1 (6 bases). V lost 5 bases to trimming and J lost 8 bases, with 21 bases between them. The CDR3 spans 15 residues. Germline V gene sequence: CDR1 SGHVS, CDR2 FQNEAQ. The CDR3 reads CASSPTNGGAGEAFF. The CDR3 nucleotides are TGTGCCAGCAGCCCCACCAACGGGGGGGCAGGGGAAGCTTTCTTT.

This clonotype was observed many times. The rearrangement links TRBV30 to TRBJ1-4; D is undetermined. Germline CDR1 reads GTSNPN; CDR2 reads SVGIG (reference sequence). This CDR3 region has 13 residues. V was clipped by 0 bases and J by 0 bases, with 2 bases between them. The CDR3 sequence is CAWSVTTNEKLFF. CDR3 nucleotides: TGTGCCTGGAGTGTGACAACTAATGAAAAACTGTTTTTT.

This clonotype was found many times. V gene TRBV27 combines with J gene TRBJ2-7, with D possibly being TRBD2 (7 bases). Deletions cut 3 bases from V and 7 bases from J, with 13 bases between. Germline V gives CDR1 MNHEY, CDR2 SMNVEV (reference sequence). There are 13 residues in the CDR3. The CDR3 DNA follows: TGTGCCAGCAGTTTTGGGGGGGCGAATGAGCAGTACTTC. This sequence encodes CASSFGGANEQYF.

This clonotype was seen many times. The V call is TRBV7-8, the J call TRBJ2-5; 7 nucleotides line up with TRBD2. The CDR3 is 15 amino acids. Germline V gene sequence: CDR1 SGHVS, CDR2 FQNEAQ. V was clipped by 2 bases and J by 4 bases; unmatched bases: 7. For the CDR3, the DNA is TGTGCCAGCAGCTTAAGCGGGGCCGAGGGAGAGACCCAGTACTTC. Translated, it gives CASSLSGAEGETQYF.

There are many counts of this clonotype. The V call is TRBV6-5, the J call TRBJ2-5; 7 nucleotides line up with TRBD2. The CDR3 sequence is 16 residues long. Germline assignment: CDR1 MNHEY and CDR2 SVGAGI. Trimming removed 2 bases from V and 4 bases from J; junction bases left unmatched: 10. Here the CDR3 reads CASSYTAGALPETQYF. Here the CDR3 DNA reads TGTGCCAGCAGTTACACGGCGGGAGCGCTGCCAGAGACCCAGTACTTC.

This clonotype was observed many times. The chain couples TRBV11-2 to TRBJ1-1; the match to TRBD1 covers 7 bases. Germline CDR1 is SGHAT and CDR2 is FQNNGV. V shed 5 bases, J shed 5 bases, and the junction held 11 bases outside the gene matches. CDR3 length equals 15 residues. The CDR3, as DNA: TGTGCCAGCAGCCCACAGAGGACAGGAAGTACTGAAGCTTTCTTT. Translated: CASSPQRTGSTEAFF.

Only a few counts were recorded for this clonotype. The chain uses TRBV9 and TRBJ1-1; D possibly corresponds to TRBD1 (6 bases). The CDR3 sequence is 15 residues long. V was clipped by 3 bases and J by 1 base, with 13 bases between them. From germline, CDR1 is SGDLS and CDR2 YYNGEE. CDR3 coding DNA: TGTGCCAGCAGCGCTGGAGGGGGGCCGAACACTGAAGCTTTCTTT. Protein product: CASSAGGGPNTEAFF.

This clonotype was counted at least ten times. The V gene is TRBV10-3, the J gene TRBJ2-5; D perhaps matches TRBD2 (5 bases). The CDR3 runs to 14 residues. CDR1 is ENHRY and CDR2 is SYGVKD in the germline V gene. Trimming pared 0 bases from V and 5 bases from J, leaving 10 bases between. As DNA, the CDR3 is TGTGCCATCAGTGAGTCATACAGAGGGGAGACCCAGTACTTC. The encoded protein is CAISESYRGETQYF.

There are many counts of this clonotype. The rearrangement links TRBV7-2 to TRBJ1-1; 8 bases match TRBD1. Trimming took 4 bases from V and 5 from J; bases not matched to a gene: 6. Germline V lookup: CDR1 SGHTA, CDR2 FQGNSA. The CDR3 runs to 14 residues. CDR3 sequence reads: CASSSRGLGTEAFF. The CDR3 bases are TGTGCCAGCAGCTCCAGGGGGCTGGGGACTGAAGCTTTCTTT.

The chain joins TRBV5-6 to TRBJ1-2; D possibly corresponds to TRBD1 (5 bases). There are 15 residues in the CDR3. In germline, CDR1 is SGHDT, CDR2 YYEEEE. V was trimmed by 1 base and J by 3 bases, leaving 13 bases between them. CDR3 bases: TGTGCCAGCAGCTTGTACGCTCAAGGGGACTATGGCTACACCTTC. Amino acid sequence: CASSLYAQGDYGYTF.

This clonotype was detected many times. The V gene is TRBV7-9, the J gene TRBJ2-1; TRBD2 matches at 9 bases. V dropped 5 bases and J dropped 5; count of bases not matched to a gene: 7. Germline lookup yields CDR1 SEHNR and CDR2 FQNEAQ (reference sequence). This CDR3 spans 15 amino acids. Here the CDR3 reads CASSPSSGAHNEQFF. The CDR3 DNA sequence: TGTGCCAGCAGCCCCTCTAGCGGGGCCCACAATGAGCAGTTCTTC.